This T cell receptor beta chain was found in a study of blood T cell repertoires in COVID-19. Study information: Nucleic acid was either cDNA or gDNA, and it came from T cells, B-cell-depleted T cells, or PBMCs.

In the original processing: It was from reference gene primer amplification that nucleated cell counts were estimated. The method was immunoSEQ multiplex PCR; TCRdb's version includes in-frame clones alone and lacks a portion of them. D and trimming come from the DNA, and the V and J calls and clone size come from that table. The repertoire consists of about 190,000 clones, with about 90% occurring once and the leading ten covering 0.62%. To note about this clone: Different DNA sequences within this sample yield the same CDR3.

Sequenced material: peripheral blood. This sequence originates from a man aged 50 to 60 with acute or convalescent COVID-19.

CDR3 DNA sequence: TGTGCCAGTAGTATAGGGGGGCCTGGCACTGAAGCTTTCTTT. It yields the protein CASSIGGPGTEAFF. The rearrangement uses TRBV19 and TRBJ1-1; TRBD1 is a possible D gene (6 bases). This CDR3 has 14 amino acids. V shed 1 base and J shed 4 bases, with 10 bases lying between them. Germline assignment: CDR1 LNHDA and CDR2 SQIVND (reference sequence).